This TCR beta chain was profiled in a study of T cell repertoires in cytomegalovirus infection. CDR1 and CDR2 (germline): SGHDT, YYEEEE. CDR3 length: 15 amino acids. V shed 4 bases and J shed 7 bases, with 20 bases lying between them. TCRdb re-analysed the reads in MiXCR, keeping a single row per CDR3 protein. The profile shows approximately 290,000 distinct CDR3 sequences, about 25% of them singletons. Source material: PBMCs. The sequence was obtained from a human donor in good health (CMV status not recorded). Some clones in this sample may be carry-over from other donors' samples. This chain connects TRBV5-6 to TRBJ1-1; a weak D match, TRBD1 (5 bases). The CDR3 sequence: CASSPPPGTGYEAFF. DNA for the CDR3: TGTGCCAGCAGCCCTCCCCCGGGAACAGGCTATGAAGCTTTCTTT.